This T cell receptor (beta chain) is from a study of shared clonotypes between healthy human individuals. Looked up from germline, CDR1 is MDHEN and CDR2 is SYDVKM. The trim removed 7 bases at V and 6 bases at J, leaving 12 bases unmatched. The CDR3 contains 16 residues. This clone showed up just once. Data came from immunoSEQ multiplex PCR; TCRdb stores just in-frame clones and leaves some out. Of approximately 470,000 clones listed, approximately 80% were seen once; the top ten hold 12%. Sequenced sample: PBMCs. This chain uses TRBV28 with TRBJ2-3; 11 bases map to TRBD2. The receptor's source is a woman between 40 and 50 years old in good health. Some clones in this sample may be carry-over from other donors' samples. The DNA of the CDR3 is TGTGCCAGCACCCACCGACGGACTAGCGGGCTGGATACGCAGTATTTT. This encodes CASTHRRTSGLDTQYF. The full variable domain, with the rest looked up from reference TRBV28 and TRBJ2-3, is DVKVTQSSRYLVKRTGEKVFLECVQDMDHENMFWYRQDPGLGLRLIYFSYDVKMKEKGDIPEGYSVSREKKERFSLILESASTNQTSMYLCASTHRRTSGLDTQYFGPGTRLTVL.